This T cell receptor (beta chain) was obtained from a study of molecular identifiers for immune sequencing clone quantification. Whole-study findings and limits: Underestimation of highly expanded clone sizes could arise where identical TCR molecules share a barcode.

This clonotype was counted ten times or more. Its target is unknown. TCRdb reprocessed the PCR reads with MiXCR, giving one entry per CDR3 protein. Among some 320,000 distinct CDR3 sequences listed, roughly 23% were seen once. What was sequenced was naive CD8+ T cells from blood, with Jurkat cell RNA spiked in. The sample's subset: FACS-sorted CD8+CD4-CCR7+CD45RA+ naive T cells. The clonotype originates from a human donor in good health. Some libraries in this study had Jurkat cell RNA spiked in.

The CDR3 spells CASSPPGASGANVLTF. The CDR3 DNA reads TGTGCCAGCAGCCCCCCCGGGGCCTCTGGGGCCAACGTCCTGACTTTC. The chain combines TRBV14 with TRBJ2-6; D is possibly TRBD1 or TRBD2 (5 bases each). V was trimmed by 4 bases and J by 0 bases, leaving 10 bases between them. This CDR3 contains 16 residues. Germline lookup yields CDR1 SGHDN and CDR2 FVKESK.